Presented here are 27 T cell receptor beta chains from one specimen sequenced in a study of tumor-infiltrating lymphocytes in oesophageal squamous cell carcinoma. Each CDR3 protein gets one entry after TCRdb re-called the PCR reads with MiXCR. This sample has about 19,000 distinct CDR3 sequences, with just over 40% found just once. Sample: normal esophageal tissue next to the tumor. The receptors come from a male donor with esophageal squamous cell carcinoma.

This clonotype was recorded at least ten times. This chain uses TRBV5-4 with TRBJ2-2; TRBD1 agrees at 7 bases. After removal of 6 bases from V and 4 bases from J, the junction contained 18 bases not matched to a gene. The CDR3 is made up of 18 amino acids. CDR1 and CDR2 from the germline V gene are SGHNT and YYREEE (reference sequence). CDR3 nucleotides: TGTGCCAGCACACTCCGCAGAGACAGGGTAGGGTTCACCGGGGAGCTGTTTTTT. Translating gives CASTLRRDRVGFTGELFF.

J is TRBJ2-4 and V is TRBV6-2 or TRBV6-3, with 7 nucleotides matching TRBD2. The CDR3 has 11 amino acids. V shed 7 bases, J shed 13 bases, and the junction held 7 bases outside the gene matches. Per the germline V gene, CDR1 is MNHEY and CDR2 is SVGEGT. The CDR3 nucleotides read TGTGCCAGCACCCCGGGGAGGGAGCAGTACTTC. Its translation is CASTPGREQYF.

The chain joins TRBV7-2 to TRBJ2-1; D perhaps matches TRBD2 (6 bases). Germline V gene sequence: CDR1 SGHTA, CDR2 FQGNSA. Trimming shortened V by 5 bases and J by 9 bases, and 17 bases separated the two germline ends. The CDR3 contains 14 residues. The CDR3, as DNA: TGTGCCAGCAGCCCAGACAGCGGGTCTGGTGAGCAGTTCTTC. As protein: CASSPDSGSGEQFF. Supplemented by reference TRBV7-2 and TRBJ2-1, the full variable domain reads GAGVSQSPSNKVTEKGKDVELRCDPISGHTALYWYRQSLGQGLEFLIYFQGNSAPDKSGLPSDRFSAERTGGSVSTLTIQRTQQEDSAVYLCASSPDSGSGEQFFGPGTRLTVL.

The chain carries TRBV24-1 and TRBJ2-3; D is unresolved. Looked up from germline, CDR1 is KGHDR and CDR2 is SFDVKD. V was cut by 9 bases and J by 2 bases, with 11 bases left in between. The CDR3 is made up of 13 amino acids. CDR3 protein: CATYDFSTDTQYF. CDR3 DNA sequence: TGTGCCACCTACGACTTCTCCACAGATACGCAGTATTTT.

The chain recombines TRBV7-2 with TRBJ2-4; no firm D call. The J call may be incorrect, as the DNA end agrees better with TRBJ2-7. Germline assignment: CDR1 SGHTA and CDR2 FQGNSA. CDR3 length: 11 amino acids. CDR3 sequence reads: CASSDRYEQYF. The CDR3 DNA sequence: TGTGCCAGCAGCGACCGCTACGAGCAGTACTTC.

This clonotype is medium-sized (0.01 to 0.1%) by share. The chain is built from TRBV12-3 or TRBV12-4 and TRBJ2-1, with 9 bases aligning to TRBD2. The V and J ends lost 4 bases and 8 bases, in that order; junction bases with no gene match: 15. CDR3 size: 17 residues. CDR3 protein: CASSSPRAGGSGDEQFF. For the CDR3, the DNA is TGTGCCAGCAGTTCTCCAAGAGCGGGAGGCTCAGGGGATGAGCAGTTCTTC.

The table lists this clonotype with a few counts. The chain combines TRBV2 with TRBJ2-2, with 11 bases lining up with TRBD2. This CDR3 comprises 18 residues. The J segment lost 0 bases and the V segment lost 5 bases, leaving 8 bases of the junction unmatched. CDR1 is SNHLY and CDR2 is FYNNEI in the germline V gene. As DNA, the CDR3 is TGTGCCAGCAGTTTCACTAGCGGGAGTAAGGCGAACACCGGGGAGCTGTTTTTT. Translation gives CASSFTSGSKANTGELFF.

This clonotype was recorded at least ten times. V is TRBV6-1 and J is TRBJ2-5, with D uncertain. CDR1 and CDR2 (germline): MNHNS, SASEGT. This CDR3 contains 11 residues. V lost 6 bases and J lost 4, with 6 bases in between. CDR3 loop: CASRGIETQYF. The CDR3 DNA reads TGTGCCAGCAGGGGGATAGAGACCCAGTACTTC.

This clonotype was counted between two and nine times. The chain has TRBV7-2 and TRBJ2-1; the match to TRBD2 covers 9 bases. CDR1 and CDR2 (germline): SGHTA, FQGNSA. Trimming cost V 4 bases and J 2 bases; bases outside gene matches: 12. The CDR3 has 18 amino acids. CDR3 sequence: CASSSSLRLAETYNEQFF. The CDR3 bases are TGTGCCAGCAGCTCCTCCCTGCGACTAGCGGAGACCTACAATGAGCAGTTCTTC.

The V call is TRBV7-6, the J call TRBJ2-5; D remains unclear. V gave up 2 bases and J gave up 4 bases, with 2 bases separating them. Looked up from germline, CDR1 is SGHVS and CDR2 is FNYEAQ. The CDR3 length is 11 residues. The chain's CDR3 is CASSLLETQYF. Here the CDR3 DNA reads TGTGCCAGCAGCTTATTAGAGACCCAGTACTTC.

This clonotype is termed medium-sized. The chain carries TRBV12-3 or TRBV12-4 and TRBJ2-1; D not certain. CDR3 length equals 15 residues. V lost 6 bases, J lost 5 bases, and 17 bases lay in between. The CDR3 reads CASSHHPTINNEQFF. The CDR3 DNA sequence: TGTGCCAGCAGCCACCACCCCACGATAAACAATGAGCAGTTCTTC.

This clonotype was found a few times. This sequence joins TRBV7-2 and TRBJ2-4; D could derive from TRBD1 or TRBD2 (5 bases each). CDR3 length: 14 amino acids. CDR1 and CDR2 from the germline V gene are SGHTA and FQGNSA. Deletions cut 0 bases from V and 8 bases from J, with 11 bases between. The CDR3 DNA reads TGTGCCAGCAGCTTAGCCGGGGCTTCGGACATTCAGTACTTC. Its translation is CASSLAGASDIQYF.

This clonotype showed up just once. CDR3 region: CASSFYERGDEQYF. In nucleotides, the CDR3 is TGTGCCAGCTCCTTTTATGAGCGGGGCGACGAGCAGTACTTC. The chain uses TRBV11-2 and TRBJ2-7; 7 bases line up with TRBD2. Germline CDR1 reads SGHAT; CDR2 reads FQNNGV. This CDR3 has 14 amino acids. J lost 5 bases, V lost 8 bases, and 12 bases had no gene match.

This clonotype was recorded at least ten times. The J gene is TRBJ2-1, the V gene TRBV5-6, with D unclear. The CDR3 is 11 residues long. Between the trimmed V and J ends, which lost 2 bases and 6 bases, there was a span of 3 bases. Germline CDR1 is SGHDT and CDR2 is YYEEEE. The CDR3 nucleotides read TGTGCCAGCAGCTTTTTCAATGAGCAGTTCTTC. Translating gives CASSFFNEQFF.

At least ten counts were recorded for this clonotype. Lacking the conserved final phenylalanine or tryptophan, this CDR3 likely reflects a read error. The DNA is omitted, as the CDR3 cannot be located on it reliably, and the CDR3 follows TCRdb's listing. The rearrangement joins TRBV12-3 or TRBV12-4 to TRBJ2-6; TRBD1 reflects the table's D call only, with no check against the DNA. The CDR3 length equals 10 residues, ends included. CDR3 sequence reads: CASSLVWGIE.

This clonotype occurred many times. The chain carries TRBV7-9 and TRBJ1-3, with 7 positions matching TRBD1. Germline CDR1 is SEHNR and CDR2 is FQNEAQ (reference sequence). The CDR3 is 20 residues long. Germline trimming cut 2 bases from V and 0 bases from J; bases unmatched to any gene: 16. The CDR3 region is CASSLMLQNRGQSSGNTIYF. The CDR3 DNA follows: TGTGCCAGCAGCTTAATGCTTCAAAACAGGGGCCAGAGCTCTGGAAACACCATATATTTT.

With respect to this clonotype: A read error may be the cause here, since a much bigger clone is one base away. The chain is built from TRBV7-2 and TRBJ2-5; D possibly uses TRBD1 or TRBD2 (5 bases each). The closer fit of TRBJ2-7 to the DNA end suggests the J call may be wrong. The CDR3 contains 15 residues. Per germline, CDR1 SGHTA and CDR2 FQGNSA. The CDR3 protein is CASAGFQGPSYEQYF. CDR3 sequence (DNA): TGTGCCAGCGCCGGTTTTCAGGGACCCTCCTACGAGCAGTACTTC.

Only a few counts were recorded for this clonotype. The chain uses TRBV10-2 and TRBJ2-7, with 8 bases that match TRBD2. V shed 8 bases and J 7 bases; nucleotides not matched to a gene: 13. The CDR3 runs 14 residues. Germline values: CDR1 WSHSY, CDR2 SAAADI. The CDR3: CASGQGLGFNEQYF. The CDR3 nucleotides are TGCGCCAGCGGCCAGGGACTAGGGTTTAATGAGCAGTACTTC.

The CDR3 DNA is TGTGCCAGCAGCTTAGATGGGGGCGGGAGACCCTACGAGCAGTACTTC. It encodes CASSLDGGGRPYEQYF. The V gene is TRBV7-2, the J gene TRBJ2-5; the D gene is possibly TRBD2 (7 bases). The end of the DNA aligns better with TRBJ2-7, so the J call may be wrong. CDR1 SGHTA and CDR2 FQGNSA come from the germline V gene. The CDR3 loop spans 16 amino acids.

The J gene is TRBJ2-3, the V gene TRBV27, with 12 nucleotides matching TRBD2. Germline-derived CDR1 and CDR2 are MNHEY and SMNVEV (reference sequence). The CDR3 has 23 residues. V was pared by 5 bases and J by 2 bases, with 26 bases of the junction left unmatched. This chain's CDR3 is CASSAEFLSGLAGLGASTDTQYF. The CDR3 region has the DNA TGTGCCAGCAGTGCCGAGTTTTTAAGTGGACTAGCGGGGTTGGGAGCCTCCACAGATACGCAGTATTTT.

The chain joins TRBV10-2 to TRBJ2-5, with D possibly matching TRBD1 (5 bases). Germline V gene sequence: CDR1 WSHSY, CDR2 SAAADI. V dropped 2 bases and J dropped 2 bases, with 12 bases sitting between them. CDR3 length: 15 residues. The CDR3 protein is CASSETQGPQETQYF. CDR3 nucleotide sequence: TGCGCCAGCAGTGAGACTCAGGGTCCACAAGAGACCCAGTACTTC.

This clonotype was observed a handful of times. The chain combines TRBV20-1 with TRBJ2-1; unclear D gene. Germline V gives CDR1 DFQATT, CDR2 SNEGSKA (reference sequence). V was trimmed by 3 bases and J by 7 bases, leaving 7 bases between them. The CDR3 runs to 11 residues. Here the CDR3 reads CSASLANEQFF. Written as DNA, the CDR3 is TGCAGTGCTAGTCTGGCGAATGAGCAGTTCTTC.

This clonotype was detected ten times or more. This sequence joins TRBV5-1 and TRBJ2-2; 10 bases map to TRBD2. Trimming removed 1 base from V and 5 bases from J; junction bases left unmatched: 5. This CDR3 has 16 residues. Germline V lookup: CDR1 SGHRS, CDR2 YFSETQ. The CDR3 DNA reads as TGCGCCAGCAGCTTGTTCCTAGCGGGAGTGACCGGGGAGCTGTTTTTT. Its protein is CASSLFLAGVTGELFF. The full variable domain, its missing parts supplied by reference TRBV5-1 and TRBJ2-2, is KAGVTQTPRYLIKTRGQQVTLSCSPISGHRSVSWYQQTPGQGLQFLFEYFSETQRNKGNFPGRFSGRQFSNSRSEMNVSTLELGDSALYLCASSLFLAGVTGELFFGEGSRLTVL.

This clonotype appeared many times. The chain couples TRBV14 to TRBJ2-5, with D unclear. This CDR3 region has 16 residues. With 4 bases removed from V and 4 bases from J, the gap between germline ends came to 19 bases. Germline V lookup: CDR1 SGHDN, CDR2 FVKESK. The CDR3 is CASSPFAPGERETQYF. CDR3 nucleotides: TGTGCCAGCAGCCCCTTCGCTCCAGGAGAGAGAGAGACCCAGTACTTC.

The chain recombines TRBV6-1 with TRBJ2-5; possible D gene TRBD2, 6 bases. TRBJ2-1 matches the DNA end more closely, so the J call is doubtful. The CDR3 totals 14 residues. Germline CDR1 is MNHNS and CDR2 is SASEGT. The DNA for the CDR3 is TGTGCTCTCCGTTCAGCGGGCACGTCCTACGAGCAGTTCTTC. It specifies CALRSAGTSYEQFF.

The chain couples TRBV10-3 to TRBJ1-6; D gene ambiguous. The CDR3 length is 15 residues. Germline V CDR1 and CDR2: ENHRY, SYGVKD. Trimming shortened V by 0 bases and J by 3 bases, and 6 bases separated the two germline ends. The CDR3 region has the DNA TGTGCCATCAGTGAGTCTTCGGGCTATAATTCACCCCTCCACTTT. Translated: CAISESSGYNSPLHF.

Of note for this clonotype: This likely comes from a read error, as the CDR3 has no conserved phenylalanine or tryptophan at its end. No DNA is shown, since the ends of the CDR3 on it are uncertain; the CDR3 is the one TCRdb lists. The rearrangement joins TRBV5-1 to TRBJ1-1; the table calls TRBD1, which could not be checked here. 17 amino acids form the CDR3, both terminal residues included. The germline gives CDR1 SGHRS, CDR2 YFSETQ. CDR3 sequence: CASSAGHGALEGYTFGS.